One sample yielded the 19 T cell receptor beta chains listed below, sequenced in a study of long-term antiretroviral therapy in people with HIV. Running of the v3.0 immunoSEQ assay took place at survey level. Generated by immunoSEQ multiplex PCR, the TCRdb table keeps only in-frame clones and is missing some. The sample holds some 30,000 clones, 95% to 98% seen once. This sample comprised unsorted PBMCs, obtained 7.6 years after starting antiretroviral therapy. The source is a man aged 25 to 40 with HIV.

The CDR3 sequence is CASSRTRGSFPGPGNTIYF. Here the CDR3 DNA reads TGTGCCAGCAGCCGAACAAGGGGGAGCTTTCCAGGCCCTGGAAACACCATATATTTT. The chain employs TRBV11-2 and TRBJ1-3, with D possibly TRBD1 on 6 matching bases. V gave up 5 bases and J gave up 2 bases, with 25 bases separating them. The CDR3 is made up of 19 amino acids. Germline V gives CDR1 SGHAT, CDR2 FQNNGV.

The J gene is TRBJ2-7, the V gene TRBV6-5; 7 positions match TRBD1. The CDR3 is made up of 14 amino acids. The germline V gene encodes CDR1 MNHEY and CDR2 SVGAGI. With V trimmed by 6 bases and J by 0 bases, 5 bases remained unmatched. CDR3 in amino acids: CASSRDRDSYEQYF. The CDR3 DNA sequence: TGTGCCAGCAGCCGAGACAGGGACTCCTACGAGCAGTACTTC.

V is TRBV5-1 and J is TRBJ2-2; TRBD2 is a possible D gene (6 bases). The germline CDR1 and CDR2 sequences are SGHRS and YFSETQ. The length of the CDR3 is 15 residues. V was cut by 1 base and J by 5 bases, with 12 bases left in between. CDR3 protein: CASSLSAEGTGELFF. CDR3 coding DNA: TGCGCCAGCAGCTTGTCGGCGGAGGGGACCGGGGAGCTGTTTTTT.

V is TRBV10-3 and J is TRBJ1-1; D is perhaps TRBD1 (6 bases). V was shortened by 4 bases and J by 9 bases, with 12 bases between the two germline ends. The CDR3 is made up of 12 amino acids. CDR1 and CDR2 (germline): ENHRY, SYGVKD. CDR3 sequence (DNA): TGTGCCATCAGTGTGGAGGGGGGGCAAGCTTTCTTT. It is translated as CAISVEGGQAFF.

The chain employs TRBV6-5 and TRBJ2-1; possible D gene TRBD2, 6 bases. Germline V gene lookup returns CDR1 MNHEY and CDR2 SVGAGI. Deletions cut 5 bases from V and 11 bases from J, with 16 bases between. This CDR3 comprises 13 residues. The CDR3 DNA reads TGTGCCAGCAGTCGTGGGACTGGCGGTCAGCAGTTCTTC. Translation gives CASSRGTGGQQFF.

CDR3 sequence (DNA): TGTGCCACCAGCAGAGACAGGACCTGGAACACTGAAGCTTTCTTT. This encodes CATSRDRTWNTEAFF. The chain uses TRBV15 and TRBJ1-1; D is unresolved. The CDR3 runs 15 residues. CDR1 and CDR2 from the germline V gene are LNHNV and YYDKDF (reference sequence). Trimming took off 0 bases at V and 1 base at J, with 9 bases between the two ends.

The rearrangement uses TRBV5-6 and TRBJ2-7; D call uncertain. Germline V gives CDR1 SGHDT, CDR2 YYEEEE. This CDR3 is built from 12 residues. Trimming pared 2 bases from V and 5 bases from J, leaving 8 bases between. In DNA form, the CDR3 reads TGTGCCAGCAGCTTTATAGATAACGAGCAGTACTTC. This gives the protein CASSFIDNEQYF.

The chain recombines TRBV19 with TRBJ1-2, with D perhaps TRBD1 (5 bases). The V end was cut by 3 bases, the J end by 3 bases, with 14 bases between. The CDR3 totals 15 residues. CDR1 and CDR2 (germline): LNHDA, SQIVND (reference sequence). CDR3 sequence (DNA): TGTGCCAGTAGTATGGGGGTACGGACGGACTATGGCTACACCTTC. Translated: CASSMGVRTDYGYTF.

The rearrangement joins TRBV4-3 to TRBJ1-2; a possible D gene is TRBD1 (6 bases). The V and J ends lost 0 bases and 4 bases respectively, with 12 bases between them. Per germline, CDR1 LGHNA and CDR2 YSLEER. CDR3 length: 15 amino acids. CDR3 DNA: TGCGCCAGCAGCCAAGATGAACAGGGCATCTATGGCTACACCTTC. Translating gives CASSQDEQGIYGYTF.

This chain joins TRBV7-2 and TRBJ2-2, with D unresolved. The V gene's germline CDR1 is SGHTA and CDR2 FQGNSA. CDR3 size: 17 residues. The V end lost 6 bases, the J end lost 6 bases, and 23 bases lay between the germline ends. The CDR3: CASSPPSGPGPSGELFF. CDR3 coding DNA: TGTGCCAGCAGTCCACCGTCAGGCCCCGGCCCATCCGGGGAGCTGTTTTTT.

This clone is a singleton in its sample. The chain recombines TRBV2 with TRBJ1-2; D gene uncertain. CDR1 and CDR2 (germline): SNHLY, FYNNEI. The CDR3 sequence is 14 residues long. Deletions cut 8 bases from V and 5 bases from J, with 18 bases between. CDR3: CASSTGEGGYGYTF. The CDR3 DNA sequence: TGTGCCAGCTCTACCGGGGAAGGAGGGTATGGCTACACCTTC.

This chain uses TRBV5-4 with TRBJ1-2; perhaps TRBD1 as D (5 bases). Deletions cut 2 bases from V and 4 bases from J, with 12 bases between. Germline-derived CDR1 and CDR2 are SGHNT and YYREEE (reference sequence). This CDR3 is built from 14 residues. This chain's CDR3 is CASSFPGNPYGYTF. As DNA, the CDR3 is TGTGCCAGCAGCTTTCCAGGGAACCCCTATGGCTACACCTTC.

The genes are TRBV6-6 and TRBJ1-5; D possibly corresponds to TRBD1 (5 bases). Looked up from germline, CDR1 is MNHNY and CDR2 is SVGAGI (reference sequence). The CDR3 sequence is 14 residues long. Trimming removed 6 bases at V and 7 bases at J, with 16 bases between. The CDR3 DNA reads TGTGCCAGCAGCGCCCCGGGGGAGGGCCAGCCCCAGCATTTT. Translating gives CASSAPGEGQPQHF.

V usage is TRBV4-2 and J usage is TRBJ2-7; 8 bases are a match to TRBD2. Germline V gene lookup returns CDR1 LGHNA and CDR2 YNFKEQ. The length of the CDR3 is 18 residues. J lost 0 bases, V lost 0 bases, and 10 bases had no gene match. CDR3 protein: CASSQESIAGPSSYEQYF. The CDR3 bases are TGTGCCAGCAGCCAAGAATCGATAGCGGGACCCAGCTCCTACGAGCAGTACTTC.

In its sample, this clone was seen once. This chain uses TRBV5-1 with TRBJ1-3; D remains ambiguous. There are 16 residues in the CDR3. CDR1 and CDR2 from the germline V gene are SGHRS and YFSETQ. Trimming left V 1 base short and J 1 base short, with 12 bases between. Here the CDR3 DNA reads TGCGCCAGCAGCTTGTCAGAGGAGAGATCTGGAAACACCATATATTTT. Amino acid sequence: CASSLSEERSGNTIYF.

This chain uses TRBV5-6 with TRBJ2-4, with 11 positions matching TRBD2. Unmatched junction bases numbered 7, after V lost 4 bases and J lost 7 bases. The CDR3 is made up of 15 amino acids. Germline V CDR1 and CDR2: SGHDT, YYEEEE. This CDR3 reads CASSIIAGGRNIQYF. Written as DNA, the CDR3 is TGTGCCAGCAGCATCATAGCGGGAGGGAGGAACATTCAGTACTTC.

This clone appeared once. The V call is TRBV6-6, the J call TRBJ1-1; D is possibly TRBD1 (6 bases). From germline, CDR1 is MNHNY and CDR2 SVGAGI (reference sequence). Deletions cut 6 bases from V and 2 bases from J, with 13 bases between. The CDR3 spans 14 residues. CDR3 coding DNA: TGTGCCAGCAGACTTGGACAGCTCAACACTGAAGCTTTCTTT. Its protein product is CASRLGQLNTEAFF.

The gene calls are TRBV2 and TRBJ2-7; D tentatively fits TRBD1 or TRBD2 (5 bases each). The CDR3 runs 13 residues. Germline lookup yields CDR1 SNHLY and CDR2 FYNNEI. The V gene lost 10 bases and the J gene lost 6 bases, with 19 bases spanning the gap. The CDR3, as DNA: TGTGCCACCACCAGTTCCGGGGCGGGCGAGCAGTACTTC. As protein: CATTSSGAGEQYF.

The gene calls are TRBV28 and TRBJ2-1, with 11 bases that match TRBD1. Germline V gives CDR1 MDHEN, CDR2 SYDVKM. V trimming: 2 bases; J trimming: 4 bases; junction bases outside the gene matches: 1. The CDR3 has 15 residues. The CDR3: CASSLRDRGYNEQFF. As DNA, the CDR3 is TGTGCCAGCAGTTTAAGGGACAGGGGGTACAATGAGCAGTTCTTC.